These 25 T cell receptor beta chains were all obtained from the same sample, sequenced in a study of CD8 T cells in Susac syndrome. RNA in amounts of about 0.5 to 1 ug was reverse transcribed with random hexamers. TCRdb ran MiXCR on the immunoSEQ multiplex PCR reads and lists one entry per CDR3 protein. Of about 53,000 distinct CDR3 sequences in the sample, approximately 95% were seen once. Material for sequencing was CD8+ T cells from PBMCs. The receptors stem from a human donor with Susac syndrome.

The J gene is TRBJ2-5, the V gene TRBV11-2, with 9 bases identical to TRBD2. J lost 0 bases, V lost 8 bases, and 4 bases had no gene match. The germline CDR1 and CDR2 sequences are SGHAT and FQNNGV. There are 14 residues in the CDR3. Here the CDR3 DNA reads TGTGCCAGCCTAGCGGGGTACCACCAAGAGACCCAGTACTTC. Translation gives CASLAGYHQETQYF.

The V gene is TRBV7-3, the J gene TRBJ1-5, with 9 bases lining up with TRBD1. With V trimmed by 5 bases and J by 6 bases, 5 bases remained unmatched. The CDR3 is made up of 14 amino acids. Germline values: CDR1 SGHTA, CDR2 FQGTGA. CDR3: CASSRQGGGQPQHF. CDR3 nucleotide sequence: TGTGCCAGCAGCCGACAGGGGGGGGGTCAGCCCCAGCATTTT.

CDR3: CSVEDHGGGTEAFF. The CDR3 DNA reads TGCAGCGTTGAAGATCATGGAGGGGGCACTGAAGCTTTCTTT. J is TRBJ1-1 and V is TRBV29-1; D is perhaps TRBD1 (6 bases). Germline V CDR1 and CDR2: SQVTM, ANQGSEA. The ends were cut back, 0 bases at V and 4 bases at J, with 12 bases in the middle. This CDR3 has 14 amino acids. The variable domain in full, with the rest retrieved from reference TRBV29-1 and TRBJ1-1, is SAVISQKPSRDICQRGTSLTIQCQVDSQVTMMFWYRQQPGQSLTLIATANQGSEATYESGFVIDKFPISRPNLTFSTLTVSNMSPEDSSIYLCSVEDHGGGTEAFFGQGTRLTVV.

The chain is built from TRBV21-1 and TRBJ2-5; the table names TRBD2, a call not compared with the DNA. TRBV21-1 is tagged as a pseudogene. The CDR3 is made up of 15 amino acids. This CDR3 is CASSPSGGGQETQYF. CDR3 nucleotides: TGTGCCAGCAGCCCTTCGGGAGGGGGACAAGAGACCCAGTACTTC.

The genes are TRBV20-1 and TRBJ2-7; TRBD1 might be the D (5 bases). The germline V gene has CDR1 DFQATT and CDR2 SNEGSKA (reference sequence). The CDR3 is made up of 16 amino acids. The V and J ends lost 0 bases and 2 bases respectively, with 17 bases between them. The CDR3 is CSARDRFRGDPYEQYF. In DNA, the CDR3 is TGCAGTGCTAGAGATCGCTTTAGGGGCGATCCCTACGAGCAGTACTTC.

This chain connects TRBV27 to TRBJ2-2; 11 bases agree with TRBD2. The CDR3 has 16 amino acids. Germline CDR1 and CDR2: MNHEY and SMNVEV (reference sequence). The junction had 6 bases not matched to a gene; V was cut back by 5 bases and J by 4 bases. Written as DNA, the CDR3 is TGTGCCAGCAGTGCGACTAGCGGGGCATCCACCGGGGAGCTGTTTTTT. This sequence encodes CASSATSGASTGELFF.

The chain links TRBV5-6 to TRBJ2-6; the D gene is possibly TRBD2 (5 bases). The CDR3 has 17 residues. Germline V CDR1 and CDR2: SGHDT, YYEEEE. V was pared by 2 bases and J by 0 bases, with 12 bases between. The CDR3 loop is CASSFVFEGSGANVLTF. CDR3 bases: TGTGCCAGCAGCTTTGTCTTCGAGGGCTCTGGGGCCAACGTCCTGACTTTC.

The chain joins TRBV9 to TRBJ1-1; D gene unclear. The germline gives CDR1 SGDLS, CDR2 YYNGEE. The CDR3 runs 11 residues. V lost 3 bases and J lost 8, with 8 bases in between. DNA of the CDR3: TGTGCCAGCAGCGGGAGTGGGGAAGCTTTCTTT. Protein sequence: CASSGSGEAFF.

V gene TRBV4-3 combines with J gene TRBJ2-7; D assignment may be TRBD1 or TRBD2 (5 bases each). V was cut by 0 bases and J by 2 bases, with 23 bases left in between. The CDR3 contains 19 residues. The germline V gene encodes CDR1 LGHNA and CDR2 YSLEER. CDR3 amino acids: CASSQERARDLTSPYEQYF. CDR3 sequence (DNA): TGCGCCAGCAGCCAAGAAAGGGCCAGGGACCTTACCTCACCCTACGAGCAGTACTTC.

This sequence joins TRBV7-9 and TRBJ2-7; the D is unclear. Germline values: CDR1 SEHNR, CDR2 FQNEAQ (reference sequence). Trimming took 2 bases from V and 5 from J, leaving 10 bases between them. This CDR3 has 13 residues. This chain's CDR3 is CASSLIPYHEQYF. The CDR3 nucleotides read TGTGCCAGCAGCTTAATTCCGTACCACGAGCAGTACTTC.

The chain has TRBV11-2 and TRBJ2-5; no firm D call. Per the germline V gene, CDR1 is SGHAT and CDR2 is FQNNGV. CDR3 size: 12 residues. With 5 bases removed from V and 5 bases from J, the gap between germline ends came to 9 bases. CDR3 protein: CASSLTSETQYF. The CDR3 DNA follows: TGTGCCAGCAGCCTCACCTCCGAGACCCAGTACTTC.

The chain is built from TRBV9 and TRBJ2-2; no clear D. The CDR3 runs to 14 residues. CDR1 is SGDLS, CDR2 YYNGEE, per germline. V lost 2 bases and J 0 bases, leaving 5 bases between the germline ends. The CDR3 coding sequence is TGTGCCAGCAGCGTCGGAACGAACACCGGGGAGCTGTTTTTT. Translating it yields CASSVGTNTGELFF. Full variable domain (rest looked up from reference TRBV9 and TRBJ2-2): DSGVTQTPKHLITATGQRVTLRCSPRSGDLSVYWYQQSLDQGLQFLIQYYNGEERAKGNILERFSAQQFPDLHSELNLSSLELGDSALYFCASSVGTNTGELFFGEGSRLTVL.

The rearrangement uses TRBV5-4 and TRBJ2-1; D perhaps matches TRBD1 (5 bases). Germline CDR1 reads SGHNT; CDR2 reads YYREEE (reference sequence). The length of the CDR3 is 14 residues. The V gene lost 1 base and the J gene lost 6 bases, with 11 bases spanning the gap. This CDR3 is CASSLSDSLNEQFF. The CDR3, as DNA: TGTGCCAGCAGCTTGAGTGACAGTCTCAATGAGCAGTTCTTC.

This chain joins TRBV6-6 and TRBJ1-5, with a tentative D call TRBD1 (5 bases). This CDR3 is built from 16 residues. Germline V gene data show CDR1 as MNHNY and CDR2 as SVGAGI (reference sequence). Deletions cut 0 bases from V and 4 bases from J, with 13 bases between. CDR3 sequence: CASSYSIGGKNQPQHF. The CDR3, as DNA: TGTGCCAGCAGTTACTCGATTGGGGGGAAAAATCAGCCCCAGCATTTT.

The rearrangement uses TRBV20-1 and TRBJ2-2, with 13 bases matching TRBD2. V lost 5 bases, J lost 7 bases, and 7 bases stayed unmatched. The CDR3 loop spans 15 amino acids. Germline V gene sequence: CDR1 DFQATT, CDR2 SNEGSKA (reference sequence). The CDR3 bases are TGCAGTGCTCCTCTCAGACTAGCGGGGGGCGGGGAGCTGTTTTTT. This encodes CSAPLRLAGGGELFF.

This sequence joins TRBV20-1 and TRBJ2-7, with no clear D. CDR1 and CDR2 (germline): DFQATT, SNEGSKA (reference sequence). This CDR3 is built from 14 residues. Trimming left V 3 bases short and J 1 base short, with 13 bases between. This CDR3 is CSASDWWQSYEQYF. CDR3 bases: TGCAGTGCTAGTGATTGGTGGCAGTCCTACGAGCAGTACTTC.

The chain joins TRBV19 to TRBJ2-1; unclear D gene. The CDR3 has 15 amino acids. V lost 6 bases, J lost 2 bases, and 14 bases lay in between. Germline CDR1 LNHDA, CDR2 SQIVND (reference sequence). The CDR3 DNA reads TGTGCCAGTAGCAGCAGGCAGGCAACCTACAATGAGCAGTTCTTC. Its translation is CASSSRQATYNEQFF.

The gene calls are TRBV5-4 and TRBJ2-1; TRBD1 is a possible D gene (6 bases). The CDR3 is made up of 13 amino acids. V was pared by 4 bases and J by 4 bases, with 9 bases between. Germline V lookup: CDR1 SGHNT, CDR2 YYREEE (reference sequence). Here the CDR3 DNA reads TGTGCCAGCAGCAGGGACAATTACAATGAGCAGTTCTTC. This encodes CASSRDNYNEQFF.

The V call is TRBV5-1, the J call TRBJ2-3; no firm D call. Per germline, CDR1 SGHRS and CDR2 YFSETQ. This CDR3 region has 14 residues. Trimming removed 7 bases from V and 4 bases from J, with 16 bases in between. DNA of the CDR3: TGCGCCAGCCACCCAGCCAAAGTGTCAGATACGCAGTATTTT. This translates into CASHPAKVSDTQYF.

The chain uses TRBV7-9 and TRBJ1-2; D may be TRBD1 (6 bases). The CDR3 consists of 15 residues. CDR1 and CDR2 (germline): SEHNR, FQNEAQ (reference sequence). Trimming took off 2 bases at V and 7 bases at J, with 17 bases between the two ends. The CDR3: CASSLNSGEPRGYTF. The CDR3 DNA is TGTGCCAGCAGCTTAAATTCAGGGGAACCCCGTGGCTACACCTTC.

The chain employs TRBV18 and TRBJ1-2, with D possibly matching TRBD1 (6 bases). This CDR3 is built from 14 residues. Per germline, CDR1 KGHSH and CDR2 LQKENI. V shed 1 base and J shed 5 bases, with 11 bases lying between them. This CDR3 reads CASSPQGGWYGYTF. The CDR3 coding sequence is TGTGCCAGCTCACCACAGGGGGGATGGTATGGCTACACCTTC.

This rearrangement joins TRBV4-2 to TRBJ1-1, with D unclear. The CDR3 is 12 amino acids. Germline CDR1 reads LGHNA; CDR2 reads YNFKEQ. V was clipped by 1 base and J by 5 bases, with 5 bases between them. The CDR3 DNA follows: TGTGCCAGCAGCCAAGGAAGTACTGAAGCTTTCTTT. It translates to CASSQGSTEAFF.

The CDR3 protein is CASSIVSGANNEQFF. CDR3 nucleotides: TGTGCCAGTAGTATAGTCAGCGGGGCTAACAATGAGCAGTTCTTC. The chain is built from TRBV19 and TRBJ2-1; 7 bases are a match to TRBD2. The CDR3 is 15 residues long. V shed 1 base and J 5 bases; nucleotides not matched to a gene: 5. From germline, CDR1 is LNHDA and CDR2 SQIVND (reference sequence).

This chain joins TRBV10-2 and TRBJ1-1, with TRBD1 as a possible D gene (6 bases). Germline lookup yields CDR1 WSHSY and CDR2 SAAADI. This CDR3 contains 12 residues. Trimming pared 8 bases from V and 7 bases from J, leaving 14 bases between. CDR3 sequence reads: CASRTGPDEAFF. CDR3 nucleotides: TGCGCCAGCCGAACAGGGCCCGATGAAGCTTTCTTT.

The chain joins TRBV18 to TRBJ1-2; D unresolved. This CDR3 is built from 15 residues. Trimming removed 5 bases at V and 4 bases at J, with 17 bases between. Germline CDR1 is KGHSH and CDR2 is LQKENI. For the CDR3, the DNA is TGTGCCAGCTCAATTTCTGGGGTCCGCCCCTATGGCTACACCTTC. It codes for CASSISGVRPYGYTF.